Each of the 9 T cell receptor beta chains below was sequenced from the same sample in a study of beta chain features in type 1 diabetes. Reverse transcribing all isolated RNA meant expressed TCRB transcripts were sequenced. The protocol was immunoSEQ multiplex PCR, while the TCRdb copy is restricted to in-frame clones and leaves out a portion. Among hundreds of thousands of clones listed, 15% to 20% were seen once. Input material: naive CD4+ T cells from blood. These receptor sequences come from a woman between 18 and 30 years old in good health.

This clone was seen more than once but under ten times. The sample contains more than one DNA sequence encoding this CDR3. The rearrangement uses TRBV10-3 and TRBJ2-7; D unclear. The CDR3 length is 13 residues. V lost 0 bases, J lost 0 bases, and 3 bases lay in between. Germline values: CDR1 ENHRY, CDR2 SYGVKD. In DNA form, the CDR3 reads TGTGCCATCAGTGAGTCAGACTCCTACGAGCAGTACTTC. It specifies CAISESDSYEQYF.

The sample holds a few counts of this clone. The chain is built from TRBV7-8 and TRBJ2-7, with a possible D match to TRBD2 (6 bases). This CDR3 contains 14 residues. The V end was cut by 3 bases, the J end by 3 bases, with 12 bases between. CDR1 and CDR2 from the germline V gene are SGHVS and FQNEAQ. DNA of the CDR3: TGTGCCAGCAGCTTTGCGGGAACCGTCTACGAGCAGTACTTC. Amino acid sequence: CASSFAGTVYEQYF. Using reference TRBV7-8 and TRBJ2-7 for the parts outside the CDR3, the full variable domain is GAGVSQSPRYKVAKRGQDVALRCDPISGHVSLFWYQQALGQGPEFLTYFQNEAQLDKSGLPSDRFFAERPEGSVSTLKIQRTQQEDSAVYLCASSFAGTVYEQYFGPGTRLTVT.

V usage is TRBV9 and J usage is TRBJ2-1; 8 bases are a match to TRBD2. V lost 1 base to trimming and J lost 3 bases; unmatched junction nucleotides: 3. Germline assignment: CDR1 SGDLS and CDR2 YYNGEE. The CDR3 length is 15 residues. The CDR3 is CASSVIGTSYNEQFF. DNA for the CDR3: TGTGCCAGCAGCGTAATAGGGACTAGCTACAATGAGCAGTTCTTC.

This clone was observed a handful of times. The chain is built from TRBV6-1 and TRBJ2-3; D is ambiguous. V lost 0 bases to trimming and J lost 5 bases, with 9 bases between them. The CDR3 consists of 14 residues. Germline loops: CDR1 MNHNS, CDR2 SASEGT. The CDR3 DNA sequence: TGTGCCAGCAGTGAAGCGCTCGGCGGAGATACGCAGTATTTT. Its protein is CASSEALGGDTQYF.

The gene calls are TRBV6-5 and TRBJ2-5, with TRBD2 identical over 8 bases. Gene TRBJ2-7 matches the end of the DNA better, so the J call may be wrong. This CDR3 spans 16 amino acids. Germline V gives CDR1 MNHEY, CDR2 SVGAGI. CDR3 residues: CASSYSTPGLVYEQYF. CDR3 in DNA: TGTGCCAGCAGTTACTCGACTCCGGGACTAGTTTACGAGCAGTACTTC.

The gene calls are TRBV7-3 and TRBJ2-1; a weak D match, TRBD2 (5 bases). Trimming pared 5 bases from V and 1 base from J, leaving 15 bases between. Germline V CDR1 and CDR2: SGHTA, FQGTGA. The CDR3 contains 16 residues. The DNA for the CDR3 is TGTGCCAGCAGCCCCTCGGGGAGTAGGTCCTACAATGAGCAGTTCTTC. Amino acids: CASSPSGSRSYNEQFF.

The chain carries TRBV15 and TRBJ2-1; tentative D call: TRBD1 (6 bases). The CDR3 spans 11 residues. Germline V lookup: CDR1 LNHNV, CDR2 YYDKDF (reference sequence). V lost 1 base and J 15 bases, leaving 10 bases between the germline ends. The CDR3 here is CATSRGQGRFF. The CDR3 coding sequence is TGTGCCACCAGCAGAGGTCAGGGGCGGTTCTTC. The full variable domain, rest sourced from reference TRBV15 and TRBJ2-1, is DAMVIQNPRYQVTQFGKPVTLSCSQTLNHNVMYWYQQKSSQAPKLLFHYYDKDFNNEADTPDNFQSRRPNTSFCFLDIRSPGLGDTAMYLCATSRGQGRFFGPGTRLTVL.

The chain couples TRBV4-3 to TRBJ2-1, with 7 bases matching TRBD2. With V trimmed by 2 bases and J by 0 bases, 1 base remained unmatched. The germline CDR1 and CDR2 sequences are LGHNA and YSLEER. The CDR3 consists of 15 residues. This chain's CDR3 is CASSQLAASYNEQFF. The CDR3 nucleotides are TGCGCCAGCAGCCAACTAGCGGCCTCCTACAATGAGCAGTTCTTC.

This clone was detected only a few times. The chain couples TRBV9 to TRBJ1-5; D unclear. Deletions cut 4 bases from V and 4 bases from J, with 6 bases between. Germline-derived CDR1 and CDR2 are SGDLS and YYNGEE. The CDR3 covers 12 residues. The chain's CDR3 is CASSTRNQPQHF. CDR3 sequence (DNA): TGTGCCAGCAGCACACGGAATCAGCCCCAGCATTTT.